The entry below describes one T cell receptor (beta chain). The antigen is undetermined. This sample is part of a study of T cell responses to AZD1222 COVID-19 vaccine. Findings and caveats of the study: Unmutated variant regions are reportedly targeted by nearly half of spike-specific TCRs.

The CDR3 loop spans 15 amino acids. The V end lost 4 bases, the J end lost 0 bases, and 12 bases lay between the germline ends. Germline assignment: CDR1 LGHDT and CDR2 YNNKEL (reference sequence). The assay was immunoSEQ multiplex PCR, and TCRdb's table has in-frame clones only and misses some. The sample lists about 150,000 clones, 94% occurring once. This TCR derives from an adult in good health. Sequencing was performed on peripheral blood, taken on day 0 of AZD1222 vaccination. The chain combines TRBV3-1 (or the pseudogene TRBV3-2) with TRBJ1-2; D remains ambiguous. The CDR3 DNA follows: TGTGCCAGCAGCCTAAACGGGGTACCTAACTATGGCTACACCTTC. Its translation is CASSLNGVPNYGYTF.